This TCR beta chain was identified during a study of OX40 agonist ivuxolimab in advanced cancers. Study details: Partial responses occurred in three patients (one hepatocellular carcinoma, two cutaneous melanoma).

Overall study findings and caveats: Relative to CD4+ cells, CD8+ T cells on average had more expanded clones.

Libraries were prepared by immunoSEQ multiplex PCR; TCRdb keeps only in-frame clonotypes and omits some of them. This table holds roughly 57,000 clones, 75% to 80% found once. Losses at the gene ends were 6 bases for V and 6 bases for J; bases not matched to a gene: 11. This CDR3 is 15 amino acids long. From germline, CDR1 is MDHEN and CDR2 SYDVKM. No patient had autoimmune disease or received systemic immunosuppression. This clone showed up just a few times. Its antigen is unidentified. The chain joins TRBV28 to TRBJ2-3; the match to TRBD2 covers 8 bases. The source of this sequence is an adult with an advanced solid tumor such as melanoma, head and neck, liver or kidney cancer. Sample: CD4+ or CD8+ T cells sorted from blood, taken in a trial of the OX40 agonist ivuxolimab. CDR3 DNA: TGTGCCAGCAGGCCCTCCGGGACTAGGGGTGATACGCAGTATTTT. The encoded protein is CASRPSGTRGDTQYF.